This record looks at one T cell receptor beta chain sequence and its context. This sample stems from a study of blood T cell repertoires in COVID-19. This CDR3 is 17 amino acids long. Germline V gene sequence: CDR1 MNHEY, CDR2 SMNVEV (reference sequence). The ends lost 5 bases at V and 1 base at J; junction bases unmatched: 10. Some clones are missing from TCRdb's copy, which holds only in-frame ones; the method was immunoSEQ multiplex PCR. The table has 60,000 to 85,000 clones, roughly nine tenths seen once. The genes are TRBV27 and TRBJ2-2; 7 nucleotides align to TRBD2. Sequenced input: peripheral blood. This TCR derives from a woman in her fifties or sixties with active COVID-19. This chain's CDR3 is CASSPTPAGRNTGELFF. In DNA form, the CDR3 reads TGTGCCAGCAGTCCCACCCCAGCGGGAAGGAACACCGGGGAGCTGTTTTTT.